One sample yielded the 18 T cell receptor beta chains listed below, sequenced in a study of T cell responses to AZD1222 COVID-19 vaccine. Measured with immunoSEQ multiplex PCR; TCRdb has only the in-frame clones, and not every one. The sample yields approximately 90,000 clones, approximately 88% seen once. Sequencing was performed on peripheral blood, taken on day 0 of AZD1222 vaccination. These receptors were obtained from an adult in good health.

The chain employs TRBV5-4 and TRBJ2-7; TRBD2 aligns across 12 bases. V shed 0 bases and J 7 bases; nucleotides not matched to a gene: 8. This CDR3 has 16 residues. CDR1 and CDR2 (germline): SGHNT, YYREEE (reference sequence). For the CDR3, the DNA is TGTGCCAGCAGCTTGGCGGCTAGCGGGAGGGAGAAGGAGCAGTACTTC. It translates to CASSLAASGREKEQYF.

The rearrangement joins TRBV28 to TRBJ2-7, with TRBD2 identical over 7 bases. Unmatched junction bases numbered 3, after V lost 7 bases and J lost 3 bases. The CDR3 contains 12 residues. Germline CDR1 reads MDHEN; CDR2 reads SYDVKM. CDR3 sequence (DNA): TGTGCCAGCAAGGCGGGGGTCTACGAGCAGTACTTC. This gives the protein CASKAGVYEQYF.

This clone appeared a few times. The gene calls are TRBV29-1 and TRBJ1-5; no clear D. The CDR3 length is 12 residues. V was trimmed by 5 bases and J by 0 bases, leaving 5 bases between them. Germline CDR1 is SQVTM and CDR2 is ANQGSEA. CDR3 bases: TGCAGCGTTCGTAATAGCAATCAGCCCCAGCATTTT. Translating it yields CSVRNSNQPQHF.

This clone was detected only a few times. The V and J genes are TRBV7-6 and TRBJ1-3; tentatively, D is TRBD1 (5 bases). Germline CDR1 and CDR2: SGHVS and FNYEAQ. This CDR3 spans 15 amino acids. V was clipped by 5 bases and J by 4 bases, with 15 bases between them. The CDR3 is CASSPAGGSGNTIYF. CDR3 coding DNA: TGTGCCAGCAGCCCCGCGGGGGGATCGGGAAACACCATATATTTT.

The V and J genes are TRBV28 and TRBJ1-2; no clear D gene. This CDR3 is built from 17 residues. V was cut by 7 bases and J by 3 bases, with 24 bases left in between. Looked up from germline, CDR1 is MDHEN and CDR2 is SYDVKM. This CDR3 is CASKLNRYPPEDYGYTF. The CDR3, as DNA: TGTGCCAGCAAACTAAACCGATACCCGCCCGAAGACTATGGCTACACCTTC.

J is TRBJ1-2 and V is TRBV28; D remains unclear. Germline loops: CDR1 MDHEN, CDR2 SYDVKM. Trimming left V 8 bases short and J 2 bases short, with 9 bases between. The CDR3 sequence is 12 residues long. CDR3 in amino acids: CASGGKNYGYTF. The CDR3 DNA sequence: TGTGCCAGCGGAGGAAAAAACTATGGCTACACCTTC.

This chain connects TRBV20-1 to TRBJ1-4; no definite D call. Trimming removed 5 bases from V and 8 bases from J, with 9 bases in between. Germline assignment: CDR1 DFQATT and CDR2 SNEGSKA (reference sequence). The CDR3 length is 11 residues. The CDR3, as DNA: TGCAGTGCTCTTTTTGGCGAAAAACTGTTTTTT. Protein sequence: CSALFGEKLFF.

V gene TRBV5-1 combines with J gene TRBJ1-2; 9 nucleotides align to TRBD1. Germline CDR1 is SGHRS and CDR2 is YFSETQ. The CDR3 spans 13 residues. Trimming at V came to 4 bases and at J to 7 bases, leaving 5 bases not matched to a gene. CDR3 in amino acids: CASSPGTGSGYTF. The CDR3 DNA is TGCGCCAGCAGCCCCGGGACAGGGAGTGGCTACACCTTC. Combining the CDR3 with reference TRBV5-1 and TRBJ1-2 gives the whole variable domain KAGVTQTPRYLIKTRGQQVTLSCSPISGHRSVSWYQQTPGQGLQFLFEYFSETQRNKGNFPGRFSGRQFSNSRSEMNVSTLELGDSALYLCASSPGTGSGYTFGSGTRLTVV.

The chain joins TRBV6-5 to TRBJ1-1; D is possibly TRBD1 (6 bases). CDR1 is MNHEY and CDR2 is SVGAGI in the germline V gene. The ends were cut back, 6 bases at V and 4 bases at J, with 6 bases in the middle. The CDR3 runs 11 residues. CDR3 sequence reads: CASSRGTEAFF. The CDR3 coding sequence is TGTGCCAGCAGCAGGGGCACTGAAGCTTTCTTT.

The CDR3 reads CAISEASGRSYNEQFF. The CDR3 DNA follows: TGTGCCATCAGTGAGGCTAGCGGGAGGTCCTACAATGAGCAGTTCTTC. The chain recombines TRBV10-3 with TRBJ2-1, with 11 bases aligning to TRBD2. CDR3 length equals 16 residues. CDR1 is ENHRY, CDR2 SYGVKD, per germline. J was trimmed by 1 base and V by 2 bases; bases with no gene match: 1.

The chain carries TRBV7-2 and TRBJ2-4; D is undetermined. CDR3 length: 11 residues. V shed 4 bases and J shed 8 bases, with 6 bases lying between them. Germline loops: CDR1 SGHTA, CDR2 FQGNSA. The CDR3 region has the DNA TGTGCCAGCAGCTCAGAGGACATTCAGTACTTC. Its translation: CASSSEDIQYF.

The chain couples TRBV11-2 to TRBJ1-2; 9 bases fit TRBD1. CDR3 length equals 16 residues. J lost 4 bases, V lost 1 base, and 7 bases had no gene match. CDR1 SGHAT and CDR2 FQNNGV come from the germline V gene. The DNA of the CDR3 is TGTGCCAGCAGCTTAGGACCGGGACAGGGAGGCTATGGCTACACCTTC. Translated: CASSLGPGQGGYGYTF.

This chain connects TRBV30 to TRBJ1-5, with D possibly matching TRBD1 (5 bases). V dropped 2 bases and J dropped 6 bases, with 11 bases sitting between them. From germline, CDR1 is GTSNPN and CDR2 SVGIG (reference sequence). This CDR3 comprises 13 residues. CDR3 coding DNA: TGTGCCTGGAGTTCGGCAGGGCTTCAGCCCCAGCATTTT. Protein sequence: CAWSSAGLQPQHF.

The chain employs TRBV19 and TRBJ1-2; maybe TRBD1 (5 bases). V lost 0 bases and J lost 8, with 10 bases in between. Germline V CDR1 and CDR2: LNHDA, SQIVND (reference sequence). This CDR3 is built from 13 residues. Written as DNA, the CDR3 is TGTGCCAGTAGTATAGATCGCACAGGCGGCTACACCTTC. Translating gives CASSIDRTGGYTF. Filled out from reference TRBV19 and TRBJ1-2, the complete variable domain reads DGGITQSPKYLFRKEGQNVTLSCEQNLNHDAMYWYRQDPGQGLRLIYYSQIVNDFQKGDIAEGYSVSREKKESFPLTVTSAQKNPTAFYLCASSIDRTGGYTFGSGTRLTVV.

This chain connects TRBV5-1 to TRBJ2-5; a possible D gene is TRBD1 (6 bases). Germline V lookup: CDR1 SGHRS, CDR2 YFSETQ. V lost 4 bases to trimming and J lost 3 bases, with 19 bases between them. The CDR3 contains 16 residues. The CDR3 spells CASSPTIQQGKETQYF. CDR3 nucleotides: TGCGCCAGCAGCCCTACCATTCAACAGGGCAAAGAGACCCAGTACTTC.

The gene calls are TRBV30 and TRBJ1-1; TRBD1 matches 9 bases. V trimming: 0 bases; J trimming: 9 bases; junction bases outside the gene matches: 8. Per germline, CDR1 GTSNPN and CDR2 SVGIG (reference sequence). CDR3 length: 14 amino acids. CDR3 amino acids: CAWSVGTGNRKAFF. As DNA, the CDR3 is TGTGCCTGGAGTGTGGGGACAGGGAATAGGAAAGCTTTCTTT.

This chain joins TRBV5-5 and TRBJ1-1; the D is unclear. CDR1 is SGHKS and CDR2 is YYEKEE in the germline V gene (reference sequence). The CDR3 totals 17 residues. The V end was cut by 3 bases, the J end by 1 base, with 19 bases between. CDR3 sequence (DNA): TGTGCCAGCAGCTCTCCGCAAAGAGACATATCGAACACTGAAGCTTTCTTT. Its translation is CASSSPQRDISNTEAFF.

The V gene is TRBV10-3, the J gene TRBJ2-2; D gene uncertain. This CDR3 has 14 residues. CDR1 and CDR2 (germline): ENHRY, SYGVKD. V was clipped by 4 bases and J by 0 bases, with 6 bases between them. The CDR3, as DNA: TGTGCCATCAGTGGGACGACGAACACCGGGGAGCTGTTTTTT. Protein: CAISGTTNTGELFF.